The clone carrying this TCR beta chain was seen just once. Enrollees, roughly 18 to 89 years old, lived in approximately 25 US areas. In Cohort 3, a recovered donor had either two negative PCRs, clearance, or symptom resolution. This sample is drawn from a study of blood T cell repertoires in COVID-19. Germline values: CDR1 SEHNR, CDR2 FQNEAQ (reference sequence). The CDR3 sequence is 14 residues long. V was clipped by 5 bases and J by 7 bases; unmatched bases: 5. Profiled with immunoSEQ multiplex PCR; TCRdb holds only in-frame clones, not every one. The sample carries 200,000 to 300,000 clones, around 84% recorded once.

This rearrangement joins TRBV7-9 to TRBJ1-4, with 9 bases aligning to TRBD1. This receptor was obtained from a man aged 35 to 55 who had recovered from COVID-19. Material for sequencing was PBMCs or T cells enriched from blood (not recorded which). CDR3 coding DNA: TGTGCCAGCAGCCGGGGACAGGGTGGTGAAAAACTGTTTTTT. It codes for CASSRGQGGEKLFF.